This T cell receptor beta chain was observed in a study of T cells in Graves' hyperthyroidism and ophthalmopathy. Study-level findings and limits: Before onset, ophthalmopathy was predicted by the model a median approximately 6.6 months earlier.

Participants, patients aged 18 to 65, had newly diagnosed hyperthyroidism with a duration under 2 months. Exclusion criteria comprised uncontrolled infection, other autoimmune disease, pregnancy or lactation. Diagnoses were established using clinical symptoms, serum thyroxine and TRAb, thyroid ultrasound and orbital computed tomography. This clonotype was observed at least ten times. The antigen remains unidentified. The CDR3 contains 14 residues. The V end lost 1 base, the J end lost 0 bases, and 7 bases lay between the germline ends. Looked up from germline, CDR1 is GTSNPN and CDR2 is SVGIG (reference sequence). Template material for amplifying TCR beta CDR3 regions consisted of RNA transcripts. The TCR CDR3 was amplified in a first-round RT-PCR using the HTBI primer set. TCRdb passed the multiplex PCR reads through MiXCR, listing each CDR3 protein once. Among around 690,000 distinct CDR3 sequences listed, around a sixth were seen once.

Sequencing was done on a sample of blood. This receptor was identified in a man in his fifties with Graves' hyperthyroidism. The V call is TRBV30, the J call TRBJ1-5; D remains ambiguous. The CDR3, as DNA: TGTGCCTGGAGTGCCGGGAATAGCAATCAGCCCCAGCATTTT. It yields the protein CAWSAGNSNQPQHF.